This T cell receptor (beta chain) derives from a study of T cell responses to AZD1222 COVID-19 vaccine. This CDR3 has 13 amino acids. The J segment lost 3 bases and the V segment lost 6 bases, leaving 2 bases of the junction unmatched. Germline loops: CDR1 MNHEY, CDR2 SVGAGI. Only in-frame clones appear in the TCRdb table, and some are missing; sequencing was by immunoSEQ multiplex PCR. The data hold over 70,000 clones, with 88% observed a single time. Points on this clone: The antigen remains unidentified.

General study findings and limits: Distributed over spike, vaccine-associated CD4 TCRs predominated at 160-218 and 743-854. Elevations in Spike-specific TCR breadth and depth followed administration of two AZD1222 doses.

Sample: peripheral blood, taken on day 0 of MenACWY control vaccination. The source is an adult in good health. The rearrangement joins TRBV6-5 to TRBJ1-3; TRBD1 aligns across 7 bases. The CDR3: CASSTGDGNTIYF. The DNA of the CDR3 is TGTGCCAGCAGCACAGGGGATGGAAACACCATATATTTT.